Listed below are T cell receptor beta chains from one sample, sequenced in a study of cytomegalovirus exposure and HLA in healthy donors. Clones were read by immunoSEQ multiplex PCR, and TCRdb kept only the in-frame ones, dropping some. The table has approximately 110,000 clones, roughly 70% seen once. The source material was PBMCs. These TCRs come from a man between 40 and 49 years old in good health and CMV-seropositive. The CDR3 runs from the conserved cysteine through the conserved F or W. Each record gives: clone size, J gene, D gene, V gene, CDR3 protein, CDR3 DNA. The D gene is left open where the match is weak. Only some rows state a clone size, as once, few, many or a class for expanded clones.

abundance: .
j_gene: TRBJ2-1
d_gene: TRBD2
v_gene: TRBV7-2
CDR3aa: CASSFSSGTHNEQFF
CDR3nt: TGTGCCAGCAGCTTTTCTAGCGGGACACACAATGAGCAGTTCTTC

abundance: .
j_gene: TRBJ1-5
d_gene: TRBD1
v_gene: TRBV7-2
CDR3aa: CASSLRMPDRVGGQPQHF
CDR3nt: TGTGCCAGCAGCTTACGCATGCCGGACAGGGTAGGAGGTCAGCCCCAGCATTTT

abundance: .
j_gene: TRBJ1-2
d_gene: .
v_gene: TRBV2
CDR3aa: CASSRGQTANYGYTF
CDR3nt: TGTGCCAGCAGTCGAGGACAGACAGCTAACTATGGCTACACCTTC

abundance: few
j_gene: TRBJ1-5
d_gene: .
v_gene: TRBV21-1
CDR3aa: CASSKRQGGYSNQPQHF
CDR3nt: TGTGCCAGCAGCAAAAGACAGGGGGGCTATAGCAATCAGCCCCAGCATTTT

abundance: .
j_gene: TRBJ1-1
d_gene: .
v_gene: TRBV19
CDR3aa: CASSTVDRRNTEAFF
CDR3nt: TGTGCCAGTAGTACAGTCGACAGGCGTAACACTGAAGCTTTCTTT

abundance: .
j_gene: TRBJ2-1
d_gene: TRBD2
v_gene: TRBV27
CDR3aa: CASSLPASGTLTNEQFF
CDR3nt: TGTGCCAGCAGCCTACCCGCTAGCGGGACTCTGACCAATGAGCAGTTCTTC

abundance: .
j_gene: TRBJ2-1
d_gene: TRBD2
v_gene: TRBV28
CDR3aa: CASSLTSGGDEQFF
CDR3nt: TGTGCCAGCAGTTTAACTAGCGGAGGGGATGAGCAGTTCTTC

abundance: .
j_gene: TRBJ1-2
d_gene: TRBD1
v_gene: TRBV2
CDR3aa: CASSTQGANYGYTF
CDR3nt: TGTGCCAGCAGCACACAGGGGGCAAACTATGGCTACACCTTC

abundance: .
j_gene: TRBJ1-1
d_gene: TRBD1
v_gene: TRBV19
CDR3aa: CASSFGTGSTEAFF
CDR3nt: TGTGCCAGTAGTTTTGGGACAGGGAGCACTGAAGCTTTCTTT

abundance: .
j_gene: TRBJ2-7
d_gene: TRBD1
v_gene: TRBV29-1
CDR3aa: CSAAPTGGHEQYF
CDR3nt: TGCAGCGCTGCACCGACAGGGGGCCACGAGCAGTACTTC

abundance: once
j_gene: TRBJ1-1
d_gene: .
v_gene: TRBV7-9
CDR3aa: CASSLARQVNTEAFF
CDR3nt: TGTGCCAGCAGCTTAGCGCGACAGGTGAACACTGAAGCTTTCTTT

abundance: .
j_gene: TRBJ2-7
d_gene: .
v_gene: TRBV4-1
CDR3aa: CASSPYPGALYEQYF
CDR3nt: TGCGCCAGCAGCCCTTACCCAGGGGCCCTATACGAGCAGTACTTC

abundance: few
j_gene: TRBJ2-7
d_gene: .
v_gene: TRBV2
CDR3aa: CASSDFRGSYEQYF
CDR3nt: TGTGCCAGCAGTGATTTTCGTGGGAGTTACGAGCAGTACTTC

abundance: .
j_gene: TRBJ2-3
d_gene: .
v_gene: TRBV5-8
CDR3aa: CASSLTGSSASTDTQYF
CDR3nt: TGTGCCAGCAGCTTAACAGGGAGCTCCGCTAGCACAGATACGCAGTATTTT

abundance: .
j_gene: TRBJ1-1
d_gene: .
v_gene: TRBV9
CDR3aa: CASSVGWDTEAFF
CDR3nt: TGTGCCAGCAGCGTCGGGTGGGACACTGAAGCTTTCTTT

abundance: .
j_gene: TRBJ1-5
d_gene: .
v_gene: TRBV7-2
CDR3aa: CASSANAGDQPQHF
CDR3nt: TGTGCCAGCAGCGCTAATGCAGGGGATCAGCCCCAGCATTTT

abundance: .
j_gene: TRBJ2-4
d_gene: TRBD2
v_gene: TRBV9
CDR3aa: CASSLGLAGANIQYF
CDR3nt: TGTGCCAGCAGCTTGGGACTAGCGGGCGCAAACATTCAGTACTTC

abundance: .
j_gene: TRBJ2-7
d_gene: TRBD2
v_gene: TRBV5-4
CDR3aa: CASSLSFASGSHEQYF
CDR3nt: TGTGCCAGCAGCTTGAGTTTTGCTAGCGGGAGCCACGAGCAGTACTTC

abundance: .
j_gene: TRBJ2-1
d_gene: .
v_gene: TRBV7-9
CDR3aa: CASSPPLASDEQFF
CDR3nt: TGTGCCAGCAGCCCCCCTCTGGCTAGCGATGAGCAGTTCTTC

abundance: .
j_gene: TRBJ2-7
d_gene: TRBD1
v_gene: TRBV9
CDR3aa: CASSTFGQGTSYEQYF
CDR3nt: TGTGCCAGCAGCACATTCGGACAGGGGACCTCCTACGAGCAGTACTTC

abundance: .
j_gene: TRBJ2-5
d_gene: .
v_gene: TRBV18
CDR3aa: CASPLSLETQYF
CDR3nt: TGTGCCAGCCCGTTATCCCTGGAGACCCAGTACTTC

abundance: .
j_gene: TRBJ1-1
d_gene: .
v_gene: TRBV5-4
CDR3aa: CASSLRGRGTEAFF
CDR3nt: TGTGCCAGCAGCTTGCGGGGGAGAGGCACTGAAGCTTTCTTT

abundance: .
j_gene: TRBJ1-5
d_gene: .
v_gene: TRBV6-1
CDR3aa: CASDSFMGNQPQHF
CDR3nt: TGTGCCAGCGACTCCTTTATGGGCAATCAGCCCCAGCATTTT

abundance: few
j_gene: TRBJ1-2
d_gene: TRBD1
v_gene: TRBV29-1
CDR3aa: CSGGQNYGYTF
CDR3nt: TGCAGCGGGGGACAGAACTATGGCTACACCTTC